These 8 T cell receptor beta chains originate from one sample sequenced in a study of OX40 agonist ivuxolimab in advanced cancers. Repertoires were generated with immunoSEQ multiplex PCR, while TCRdb's copy carries only in-frame clones and drops some. The repertoire consists of more than 12,000 clones, with more than 80% occurring once and the leading ten covering about 23%. The sequenced sample was CD4+ or CD8+ T cells sorted from blood, obtained in a trial of the OX40 agonist ivuxolimab. The source is an adult with an advanced solid tumor such as melanoma, head and neck, liver or kidney cancer.

The J gene is TRBJ2-7, the V gene TRBV5-1; the D gene is possibly TRBD1 (5 bases). V was trimmed by 2 bases and J by 3 bases, leaving 9 bases between them. CDR3 length: 13 amino acids. Germline CDR1 and CDR2: SGHRS and YFSETQ. As DNA, the CDR3 is TGCGCCAGCAGCTTCAGCCAGGGCTACGAGCAGTACTTC. Protein: CASSFSQGYEQYF.

The gene calls are TRBV6-6 and TRBJ1-1; D is ambiguous. CDR1 is MNHNY and CDR2 is SVGAGI in the germline V gene (reference sequence). The ends were cut back, 0 bases at V and 1 base at J, with 9 bases in the middle. The CDR3 runs 15 residues. CDR3 nucleotide sequence: TGTGCCAGCAGTTACTCGATGGGCGGGAACACTGAAGCTTTCTTT. This translates into CASSYSMGGNTEAFF.

The V gene is TRBV7-9, the J gene TRBJ1-2; 7 bases agree with TRBD1. Unmatched junction bases numbered 8, after V lost 4 bases and J lost 3 bases. Germline CDR1 reads SEHNR; CDR2 reads FQNEAQ (reference sequence). The CDR3 length is 15 residues. CDR3 nucleotides: TGTGCCAGCAGCTCCCCCGGGACAGCAGACTATGGCTACACCTTC. It codes for CASSSPGTADYGYTF.

The chain couples TRBV6-5 to TRBJ2-7, with no clear D. CDR1 and CDR2 (germline): MNHEY, SVGAGI. The CDR3 length is 13 residues. Trimming cost V 2 bases and J 2 bases, with 7 bases left between them. The CDR3 here is CASSYGETYEQYF. CDR3 in DNA: TGTGCCAGCAGTTACGGCGAAACCTACGAGCAGTACTTC.

The rearrangement uses TRBV28 and TRBJ2-5; D is unclear. The V gene lost 5 bases and the J gene lost 1 base, with 2 bases spanning the gap. This CDR3 has 11 residues. Germline CDR1 MDHEN, CDR2 SYDVKM. The DNA of the CDR3 is TGTGCCAGCAGTACCCAAGAGACCCAGTACTTC. Protein sequence: CASSTQETQYF.

The rearrangement links TRBV9 to TRBJ2-7; D possibly corresponds to TRBD2 (5 bases). The CDR3 contains 15 residues. Germline CDR1 and CDR2: SGDLS and YYNGEE. Trimming cost V 0 bases and J 2 bases, with 12 bases left between them. The CDR3: CASSVATSGTYEQYF. In nucleotides, the CDR3 is TGTGCCAGCAGCGTAGCCACTAGTGGGACCTACGAGCAGTACTTC.

The rearrangement links TRBV7-3 to TRBJ2-1; 12 bases line up with TRBD2. Germline V gene lookup returns CDR1 SGHTA and CDR2 FQGTGA. J was trimmed by 5 bases and V by 3 bases; bases with no gene match: 14. The CDR3 contains 19 residues. In DNA form, the CDR3 reads TGTGCCAGCAGCTTCCTGACTAGCGGGAGAGATGGGGTCGACAATGAGCAGTTCTTC. Encoded protein: CASSFLTSGRDGVDNEQFF.

This clone was picked up one time. The chain recombines TRBV28 with TRBJ2-1; D uncertain. V was trimmed by 4 bases and J by 0 bases, leaving 7 bases between them. Per the germline V gene, CDR1 is MDHEN and CDR2 is SYDVKM. The CDR3 has 14 amino acids. The CDR3 loop reads CASSYKPSYNEQFF. The DNA for the CDR3 is TGTGCCAGCAGTTACAAACCCTCCTACAATGAGCAGTTCTTC.